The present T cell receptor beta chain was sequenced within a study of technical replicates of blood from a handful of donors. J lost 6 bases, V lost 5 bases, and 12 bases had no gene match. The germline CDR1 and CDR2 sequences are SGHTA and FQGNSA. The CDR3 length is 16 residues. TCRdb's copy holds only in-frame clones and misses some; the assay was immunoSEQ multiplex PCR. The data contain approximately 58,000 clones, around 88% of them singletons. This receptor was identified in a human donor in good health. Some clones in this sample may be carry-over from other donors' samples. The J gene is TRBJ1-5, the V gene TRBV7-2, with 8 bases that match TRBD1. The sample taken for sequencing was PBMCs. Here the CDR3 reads CASSAQTGVGVQPQHF. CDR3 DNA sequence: TGTGCCAGCAGCGCACAGACAGGGGTAGGTGTTCAGCCCCAGCATTTT.